The 25 T cell receptor beta chains below come from one sample, sequenced in a study of metastatic and nonmetastatic thyroid tumors. TCRdb re-called clones from the PCR reads using MiXCR. The table includes 20,000 or so clones, around 11% detected once. Ahead of thyroid surgery, no patient had received treatment of any kind. Sequencing was carried out using blood. The receptors come from a female donor with papillary thyroid cancer or a benign thyroid nodule (not recorded which). Some clones in this sample may be carry-over from other donors' samples.

This clone came up many times. This rearrangement joins TRBV19 to TRBJ2-7; TRBD2 might be the D (5 bases). V was trimmed by 1 base and J by 7 bases, leaving 14 bases between them. Germline lookup yields CDR1 LNHDA and CDR2 SQIVND (reference sequence). CDR3 size: 14 residues. This CDR3 is CASSIATPTGEQYF. Here the CDR3 DNA reads TGTGCCAGTAGTATAGCCACGCCAACGGGGGAGCAGTACTTC.

The chain links TRBV7-2 to TRBJ2-2; D might be TRBD1 or TRBD2, each matching 6 bases. The germline V gene has CDR1 SGHTA and CDR2 FQGNSA. The V end lost 6 bases, the J end lost 0 bases, and 29 bases lay between the germline ends. The CDR3 length is 21 residues. CDR3 bases: TGTGCCAGCAGTGGGTCCCTAAGGGGGAGGCATCCTAGGGCGAACACCGGGGAGCTGTTTTTT. It yields the protein CASSGSLRGRHPRANTGELFF.

V gene TRBV6-5 combines with J gene TRBJ2-7, with D unclear. V lost 2 bases and J lost 0, with 8 bases in between. CDR1 MNHEY and CDR2 SVGAGI come from the germline V gene. This CDR3 is 14 amino acids long. The CDR3 region is CASSYRANSYEQYF. In DNA form, the CDR3 reads TGTGCCAGCAGTTACAGGGCCAACTCCTACGAGCAGTACTTC.

Only a few counts were recorded for this clone. One junction end does not reproduce the germline sequence, and a read error may be involved. The chain joins TRBV12-3 or TRBV12-4 to TRBJ2-3; D perhaps matches TRBD1 (7 bases). The CDR3 is made up of 14 amino acids. The CDR3 sequence: CASILGLQGGTQYF. CDR3 coding DNA: TGTGCCAGCATTTTAGGGCTGCAGGGGGGTACGCAGTATTTT.

There are many counts of this clone. V is TRBV30 and J is TRBJ1-6; possibly TRBD1 for D (5 bases). V was shortened by 3 bases and J by 13 bases, with 13 bases between the two germline ends. In germline, CDR1 is GTSNPN, CDR2 SVGIG (reference sequence). This CDR3 has 12 amino acids. The CDR3 bases are TGTGCCTGGAGCATAAAGGGGCCGCCCCTCCACTTT. This translates into CAWSIKGPPLHF. The full variable domain, with the rest looked up from reference TRBV30 and TRBJ1-6, is SQTIHQWPATLVQPVGSPLSLECTVEGTSNPNLYWYRQAAGRGLQLLFYSVGIGQISSEVPQNLSASRPQDRQFILSSKKLLLSDSGFYLCAWSIKGPPLHFGNGTRLTVT.

This clone is termed medium-sized (0.01 to 0.1%). V and J are TRBV28 and TRBJ2-7; a weak D match, TRBD2 (6 bases). Germline values: CDR1 MDHEN, CDR2 SYDVKM. Trimming took off 7 bases at V and 6 bases at J, with 10 bases between the two ends. The length of the CDR3 is 11 residues. Here the CDR3 DNA reads TGTGCCAGCATGGTGGGGGGCGAGCAGTACTTC. Translation gives CASMVGGEQYF.

This chain connects TRBV7-2 to TRBJ2-3; D possibly corresponds to TRBD2 (6 bases). Trimming cost V 1 base and J 10 bases, with 15 bases left between them. The CDR3 runs to 14 residues. The germline CDR1 and CDR2 sequences are SGHTA and FQGNSA. The CDR3 loop reads CASSLGTMGLAQYF. The CDR3 DNA sequence: TGTGCCAGCAGCTTAGGCACAATGGGACTTGCGCAGTATTTT.

This clone was picked up many times. The rearrangement links TRBV9 to TRBJ1-2, with 7 positions matching TRBD1. The V gene's germline CDR1 is SGDLS and CDR2 YYNGEE. This CDR3 spans 14 amino acids. V shed 4 bases, J shed 4 bases, and the junction held 7 bases outside the gene matches. DNA for the CDR3: TGTGCCAGCAGCCTCGACAGGGAAGGCTATGGCTACACCTTC. It is translated as CASSLDREGYGYTF.

Regarding this clone: A much larger clone differs from this one at a single base, so this may be a read error. This chain links TRBV20-1 with TRBJ2-1, with a possible D match to TRBD1 (6 bases). Germline-derived CDR1 and CDR2 are DFQATT and SNEGSKA (reference sequence). V was shortened by 0 bases and J by 5 bases, with 17 bases between the two germline ends. CDR3 length: 16 amino acids. The CDR3 is CSARESAVRTDNEQFF. The CDR3 DNA reads TGCAGTGCTAGAGAGAGCGCCGTTCGGACAGACAATGAGCAGTTCTTC.

The table lists this clone with a few counts. The chain joins TRBV20-1 to TRBJ2-5; D may be TRBD1 (6 bases). Germline CDR1 is DFQATT and CDR2 is SNEGSKA (reference sequence). The CDR3 spans 12 residues. The V gene lost 6 bases and the J gene lost 4 bases, with 12 bases spanning the gap. CDR3 coding DNA: TGCAGTGCCACACCACAGGGAGAGACCCAGTACTTC. Translation gives CSATPQGETQYF.

In regard to this clone: A read error may be the cause here, since a much bigger clone is one base away. The chain uses TRBV20-1 and TRBJ2-3, with TRBD2 identical over 7 bases. Looked up from germline, CDR1 is DFQATT and CDR2 is SNEGSKA (reference sequence). The trim removed 8 bases at V and 4 bases at J, leaving 15 bases unmatched. CDR3 length: 15 residues. CDR3 amino acids: CSSPHAGSGADTQYF. DNA of the CDR3: TGCAGTTCTCCCCACGCGGGGAGCGGGGCAGATACGCAGTATTTT.

This clone has ten or more counts. The chain couples TRBV20-1 to TRBJ2-7, with D possibly being TRBD1 (6 bases). This CDR3 region has 13 residues. V shed 0 bases and J shed 4 bases, with 10 bases lying between them. The germline V gene encodes CDR1 DFQATT and CDR2 SNEGSKA (reference sequence). In DNA form, the CDR3 reads TGCAGTGCTAGAGATAACAGGGATTACGAGCAGTACTTC. Its translation is CSARDNRDYEQYF.

This clone is medium-sized within its sample. The rearrangement joins TRBV27 to TRBJ2-1, with D possibly being TRBD1 (5 bases). This CDR3 has 14 residues. V shed 5 bases and J shed 4 bases, with 12 bases lying between them. Germline V CDR1 and CDR2: MNHEY, SMNVEV (reference sequence). CDR3 region: CASSPDTGYNEQFF. The CDR3 DNA is TGTGCCAGCAGTCCTGATACAGGTTACAATGAGCAGTTCTTC.

This clone was seen repeatedly, ten times or more. The J gene is TRBJ2-5, the V gene TRBV25-1; a weak D match, TRBD1 (6 bases). CDR3 length equals 15 residues. Trimming removed 4 bases at V and 1 base at J, with 13 bases between. Germline-derived CDR1 and CDR2 are MGHDK and SYGVNS. For the CDR3, the DNA is TGTGCCAGCAGTGGTAAACAGGGTACCCAAGAGACCCAGTACTTC. Protein product: CASSGKQGTQETQYF.

This clone qualifies as medium-sized. The V and J genes are TRBV6-1 and TRBJ1-1, with D possibly matching TRBD1 (6 bases). The V gene's germline CDR1 is MNHNS and CDR2 SASEGT. V lost 4 bases and J lost 5, with 14 bases in between. This CDR3 spans 14 amino acids. The chain's CDR3 is CASSASGVGTEAFF. Written as DNA, the CDR3 is TGTGCCAGCAGTGCCTCAGGGGTTGGAACTGAAGCTTTCTTT.

This clone has a count of ten or more. Other nucleotide sequences from this sample produce the same CDR3. The J gene is TRBJ2-4, the V gene TRBV6-1; no clear D. Trimming shortened V by 1 base and J by 1 base, and 17 bases separated the two germline ends. Germline-derived CDR1 and CDR2 are MNHNS and SASEGT. The CDR3 is 18 amino acids. CDR3 residues: CASSEGPPKWPAKNIQYF. In DNA, the CDR3 is TGTGCCAGCAGTGAAGGACCCCCGAAGTGGCCGGCCAAAAACATTCAGTACTTC.

In the case of this clone: At the DNA level, this CDR3 is encoded by other sequences in the same sample as well. The chain links TRBV3-1 to TRBJ2-3, with 9 bases aligning to TRBD1. Trimming took 1 base from V and 6 from J; bases not matched to a gene: 5. Germline CDR1 LGHDT, CDR2 YNNKEL (reference sequence). The CDR3 loop spans 15 amino acids. CDR3 loop: CASSQGQGDTDTQYF. Written as DNA, the CDR3 is TGTGCCAGCAGCCAAGGACAGGGGGACACGGATACGCAGTATTTT.

Many counts were recorded for this clone. J is TRBJ2-1 and V is TRBV28; 9 nucleotides line up with TRBD1. J gave up 4 bases and V 3 bases, and 10 bases lay outside the gene matches. CDR3 length: 17 amino acids. In germline, CDR1 is MDHEN, CDR2 SYDVKM. The CDR3 DNA follows: TGTGCCAGCAGTTTTGGGGGGCCGGGACAGGGTTACAATGAGCAGTTCTTC. Translation gives CASSFGGPGQGYNEQFF. The whole variable domain, filled in from reference TRBV28 and TRBJ2-1, reads DVKVTQSSRYLVKRTGEKVFLECVQDMDHENMFWYRQDPGLGLRLIYFSYDVKMKEKGDIPEGYSVSREKKERFSLILESASTNQTSMYLCASSFGGPGQGYNEQFFGPGTRLTVL.

V gene TRBV7-8 combines with J gene TRBJ2-5; TRBD1 aligns across 10 bases. Germline V gene lookup returns CDR1 SGHVS and CDR2 FQNEAQ. CDR3 length: 17 amino acids. V dropped 5 bases and J dropped 6; count of bases not matched to a gene: 15. CDR3: CASSPPLRDRGAKTQYF. The CDR3 DNA is TGTGCCAGCAGCCCCCCTCTGAGGGACAGGGGTGCGAAGACCCAGTACTTC.

As to this clone: A clone one base away is much larger, so this may be a read error. Other DNA sequences in this specimen translate into the identical CDR3. The V call is TRBV19, the J call TRBJ1-5; 9 bases align to TRBD1. The CDR3 spans 16 residues. CDR1 LNHDA and CDR2 SQIVND come from the germline V gene (reference sequence). CDR3 nucleotides: TGTGCCAGTAGTATCCGGACAGGGGAAGGTAATCAGCCACAGCATTTT. Its translation is CASSIRTGEGNQPQHF.

This clone came up many times. Other DNA sequences in this sample translate to the same CDR3. J is TRBJ2-1 and V is TRBV11-1; TRBD2 agrees at 8 bases. V dropped 5 bases and J dropped 0; count of bases not matched to a gene: 3. The CDR3 covers 15 residues. The germline V gene encodes CDR1 SGHAT and CDR2 FQDESV (reference sequence). For the CDR3, the DNA is TGTGCCAGCAGCCGGAGCGGGAGCTCCTACAATGAGCAGTTCTTC. It translates to CASSRSGSSYNEQFF.

This clone was counted many times. The rearrangement links TRBV11-3 to TRBJ1-1; TRBD1 matches at 9 bases. This CDR3 spans 14 amino acids. Germline CDR1 reads SGHNT; CDR2 reads YENEEA. Trimming removed 4 bases from V and 2 bases from J; junction bases left unmatched: 2. CDR3 DNA sequence: TGTGCCAGCAGCTCGGGACAGGGTAACACTGAAGCTTTCTTT. This sequence encodes CASSSGQGNTEAFF. Full variable domain (rest looked up from reference TRBV11-3 and TRBJ1-1): EAGVVQSPRYKIIEKKQPVAFWCNPISGHNTLYWYLQNLGQGPELLIRYENEEAVDDSQLPKDRFSAERLKGVDSTLKIQPAELGDSAVYLCASSSGQGNTEAFFGQGTRLTVV.

Notes on this clone: A read error may explain this, as a much larger clone is one base away. V usage is TRBV30 and J usage is TRBJ1-5; 7 bases align to TRBD1. Germline V lookup: CDR1 GTSNPN, CDR2 SVGIG (reference sequence). The CDR3 contains 13 residues. This CDR3 reads CARSRTGNQPQHF. For the CDR3, the DNA is TGTGCCCGGAGTCGGACAGGTAATCAGCCCCAGCATTTT.

This clone showed up many times. The chain carries TRBV12-3 or TRBV12-4 and TRBJ2-1, with 10 bases identical to TRBD2. The trim removed 7 bases at V and 10 bases at J, leaving 13 bases unmatched. This CDR3 region has 15 residues. CDR3 nucleotides: TGTGCCAGCACCGATAGCGGGAGGTCGAAAGGGGAGCAGTTCTTC. It codes for CASTDSGRSKGEQFF.

This clone came up many times. The gene calls are TRBV6-1 and TRBJ2-4; either TRBD1 or TRBD2 may fit D (5 bases each). Germline loops: CDR1 MNHNS, CDR2 SASEGT. The CDR3 runs to 11 residues. Deletions cut 5 bases from V and 15 bases from J, with 14 bases between. CDR3 bases: TGTGCCAGCAGTTCCCGGGACGACGGGTACTTC. Its translation is CASSSRDDGYF.